The 18 T cell receptor beta chains given below trace back to one sample, sequenced in a study of T cell clones after liver transplantation. No cognate antigen is known for these TCRs. The data were produced by immunoSEQ multiplex PCR, yet TCRdb's version contains in-frame clones alone and is incomplete. Among 5,000 or so clones listed, roughly 32% were seen once. Alloreactive TCRbeta sequences came from sequencing proliferating CFSE-low cells in the MLR. The sequencing input was CD4+ T cells from cultured PBMCs. The receptors here all came from a human patient who received a liver transplant. Some T cells may be provided by the graft donor.

This rearrangement joins TRBV4-2 to TRBJ2-2; 7 positions match TRBD1. Germline CDR1 is LGHNA and CDR2 is YNFKEQ. This CDR3 spans 15 amino acids. The V segment lost 8 bases and the J segment 2 bases; nucleotides outside the gene matches: 8. The CDR3 DNA sequence: TGTGCCAGCGGAAGGGACAGAATAAACACCGGGGAGCTGTTTTTT. Translated: CASGRDRINTGELFF.

This clone came up a few times. The chain recombines TRBV6-5 with TRBJ1-2; the D gene is possibly TRBD1 (5 bases). This CDR3 comprises 13 residues. The V gene lost 5 bases and the J gene lost 4 bases, with 11 bases spanning the gap. The germline V gene has CDR1 MNHEY and CDR2 SVGAGI. The CDR3 DNA is TGTGCCAGCAGTGAGCAGGGCAGCTATGGCTACACCTTC. Its protein is CASSEQGSYGYTF.

Only a few counts were recorded for this clone. The rearrangement uses TRBV19 and TRBJ2-3, with D perhaps assigned TRBD1 or TRBD2 (5 bases each). The V gene lost 4 bases and the J gene lost 0 bases, with 8 bases spanning the gap. The CDR3 is 14 amino acids. Germline CDR1 reads LNHDA; CDR2 reads SQIVND (reference sequence). CDR3 bases: TGTGCCAGTAGTAGGGGGTTTAGCACAGATACGCAGTATTTT. This codes for CASSRGFSTDTQYF.

Concerning this clone: With a far larger clone one base away, a read error is the likely cause. V and J are TRBV7-2 and TRBJ1-6; the D is unclear. Per the germline V gene, CDR1 is SGHTA and CDR2 is FQGNSA. The CDR3 is made up of 13 amino acids. V dropped 6 bases and J dropped 8 bases, with 11 bases sitting between them. CDR3 sequence: CASRLEAYSPLHF. The CDR3 region has the DNA TGTGCCAGCAGGCTAGAGGCGTATTCACCCCTCCACTTT.

The rearrangement uses TRBV7-8 and TRBJ2-1; D ambiguous. Germline CDR1 SGHVS, CDR2 FQNEAQ. With 10 bases removed from V and 9 bases from J, the gap between germline ends came to 19 bases. The CDR3 totals 13 residues. CDR3 region: CATEGAGTGEQFF. CDR3 in DNA: TGTGCCACCGAAGGAGCTGGCACGGGTGAGCAGTTCTTC. Together with reference TRBV7-8 and TRBJ2-1, the CDR3 gives the full variable domain: GAGVSQSPRYKVAKRGQDVALRCDPISGHVSLFWYQQALGQGPEFLTYFQNEAQLDKSGLPSDRFFAERPEGSVSTLKIQRTQQEDSAVYLCATEGAGTGEQFFGPGTRLTVL.

In its sample, this clone is medium-sized (0.01 to 0.1%). The chain has TRBV4-1 and TRBJ2-6; the D gene is possibly TRBD1 (6 bases). V was trimmed by 1 base and J by 2 bases, leaving 6 bases between them. The CDR3 is 15 amino acids. Germline lookup yields CDR1 MGHRA and CDR2 YSYEKL. CDR3 sequence reads: CASSQAGAGANVLTF. The DNA of the CDR3 is TGCGCCAGCAGCCAAGCAGGGGCTGGGGCCAACGTCCTGACTTTC.

This clone has just a few counts. The chain is built from TRBV7-2 and TRBJ2-3; no clear D. CDR1 is SGHTA and CDR2 is FQGNSA in the germline V gene. V dropped 0 bases and J dropped 4 bases, with 5 bases sitting between them. The CDR3 runs 13 residues. CDR3 nucleotides: TGTGCCAGCAGCTTAGCGCCGGCAGATACGCAGTATTTT. Its translation: CASSLAPADTQYF.

In this sample, this clone turned up a few times. This chain connects TRBV5-1 to TRBJ2-3; 12 bases align to TRBD2. The CDR3 consists of 18 residues. Germline CDR1 is SGHRS and CDR2 is YFSETQ. With V trimmed by 5 bases and J by 0 bases, 10 bases remained unmatched. CDR3 protein: CASRRTSGGTTSTDTQYF. The CDR3 DNA sequence: TGCGCCAGCAGACGCACTAGCGGGGGGACCACTAGCACAGATACGCAGTATTTT.

The genes are TRBV7-2 and TRBJ1-1; TRBD1 might be the D (5 bases). Germline assignment: CDR1 SGHTA and CDR2 FQGNSA. The V end lost 5 bases, the J end lost 0 bases, and 13 bases lay between the germline ends. The CDR3 has 15 amino acids. DNA for the CDR3: TGTGCCAGCAGCCTCCAGGGTGTTATGAACACTGAAGCTTTCTTT. It specifies CASSLQGVMNTEAFF. The full variable domain, in which reference TRBV7-2 and TRBJ1-1 provide the parts outside the CDR3, is GAGVSQSPSNKVTEKGKDVELRCDPISGHTALYWYRQSLGQGLEFLIYFQGNSAPDKSGLPSDRFSAERTGGSVSTLTIQRTQQEDSAVYLCASSLQGVMNTEAFFGQGTRLTVV.

CDR3 in DNA: TGTGCCAGCACAGGGCGGAATAATTCACCCCTCCACTTT. Amino acid sequence: CASTGRNNSPLHF. This chain uses TRBV6-5 with TRBJ1-6; perhaps TRBD1 as D (5 bases). Germline V gene lookup returns CDR1 MNHEY and CDR2 SVGAGI. Trimming took off 7 bases at V and 5 bases at J, with 9 bases between the two ends. The CDR3 spans 13 residues.

Of note for this clone: The likely explanation is a read error, given a far larger clone one base away. This chain links TRBV5-6 with TRBJ2-7; TRBD1 matches 9 bases. Germline V gives CDR1 SGHDT, CDR2 YYEEEE. The CDR3 contains 14 residues. The V gene end was trimmed by 6 bases and the J gene end by 10 bases; junction bases not matched to a gene: 14. Here the CDR3 reads CASTYRGPGETQYV. In DNA, the CDR3 is TGTGCCAGCACTTACAGGGGGCCCGGGGAGACCCAGTACGTC.

The chain recombines TRBV11-1 with TRBJ2-2; a weak D match, TRBD2 (5 bases). CDR1 SGHAT and CDR2 FQDESV come from the germline V gene (reference sequence). The CDR3 runs 14 residues. Trimming shortened V by 0 bases and J by 5 bases, and 7 bases separated the two germline ends. The CDR3 DNA sequence: TGTGCCAGCAGCTTAGCGTCGGGGACCGGGGAGCTGTTTTTT. Amino acid sequence: CASSLASGTGELFF.

Regarding this clone: A far larger clone is a single base away, which makes a read error likely. The sample has other DNA sequences that encode this CDR3 too. CDR3 residues: CASRLISGGAGETQYF. Here the CDR3 DNA reads TGTGCCAGCCGCTTAATTAGCGGGGGGGCGGGGGAGACCCAGTACTTC. The genes are TRBV7-2 and TRBJ2-5; 11 positions match TRBD2. CDR3 length: 16 residues. Germline V gene data show CDR1 as SGHTA and CDR2 as FQGNSA.

V gene TRBV2 combines with J gene TRBJ2-5; possible D gene TRBD1, 6 bases. The ends were cut back, 7 bases at V and 4 bases at J, with 19 bases in the middle. CDR3 length: 15 residues. Germline CDR1 reads SNHLY; CDR2 reads FYNNEI. CDR3 amino acids: CASTKQGFEGETQYF. The CDR3 bases are TGTGCCAGCACAAAACAGGGATTCGAGGGAGAGACCCAGTACTTC.

The rearrangement uses TRBV9 and TRBJ2-5; 7 bases map to TRBD2. Germline CDR1 and CDR2: SGDLS and YYNGEE. J lost 6 bases, V lost 4 bases, and 9 bases had no gene match. The CDR3 is 14 residues long. This CDR3 reads CASSPLGGQKTQYF. The CDR3 region has the DNA TGTGCCAGCAGCCCCCTGGGAGGGCAGAAGACCCAGTACTTC.

V gene TRBV7-6 combines with J gene TRBJ2-7; the D gene is possibly TRBD1 (5 bases). CDR1 SGHVS and CDR2 FNYEAQ come from the germline V gene. With 3 bases removed from V and 6 bases from J, the gap between germline ends came to 9 bases. CDR3 length: 12 residues. The CDR3 here is CASSLGLVEQYF. CDR3 coding DNA: TGTGCCAGCAGCTTGGGGCTGGTCGAGCAGTACTTC.

This clone has just a few counts. The rearrangement links TRBV28 to TRBJ1-1, with 8 nucleotides matching TRBD1. Germline-derived CDR1 and CDR2 are MDHEN and SYDVKM. The length of the CDR3 is 15 residues. The V and J ends lost 3 bases and 4 bases, in that order; junction bases with no gene match: 7. The CDR3 DNA sequence: TGTGCCAGCAGTTTCTTATCAGGGGGCGGCACTGAAGCTTTCTTT. Translated: CASSFLSGGGTEAFF.

V gene TRBV7-2 combines with J gene TRBJ1-5; D is possibly TRBD1 (5 bases). CDR3 length: 16 amino acids. The germline V gene encodes CDR1 SGHTA and CDR2 FQGNSA. Trimming removed 2 bases at V and 4 bases at J, with 15 bases between. CDR3 bases: TGTGCCAGCAGCTTATACGGCAGTGAGGGGAATCAGCCCCAGCATTTT. This sequence encodes CASSLYGSEGNQPQHF.